This TCR beta chain was captured in a study of response to subunit inactivated influenza vaccine. The study's findings and limits: It was suggested by the authors that few new T cells are recruited by each seasonal influenza vaccination.

TCRdb reprocessed the RT-PCR reads via MiXCR and lists one record per CDR3 protein. The table has 500,000 to 600,000 distinct CDR3 sequences, approximately 7.6% seen once. V was clipped by 8 bases and J by 6 bases, with 13 bases between them. Germline CDR1 is MNHNS and CDR2 is SASEGT. The CDR3 sequence is 13 residues long. A few counts support this clonotype. Its antigen is still unknown. This specimen was PBMCs from blood, taken around 25 months after vaccination. The chain couples TRBV6-1 to TRBJ2-2; D gene uncertain. The sequence came from a man in his fifties or sixties who received an inactivated influenza vaccine. The CDR3 nucleotides read TGTGCCAGCGTCCCGGGTCACCCCGGGGAGCTGTTTTTT. The encoded protein is CASVPGHPGELFF.